Sequencing of this T cell receptor beta chain was carried out in a study of human thymus T cells. Corrective heart surgery yielded the resections from which the thymus tissue came. This table comes from immunoSEQ multiplex PCR, and its TCRdb copy is limited to in-frame clones, with some not included. Here the sample spans some 120,000 clones, around 96% being singletons. The source material was thymus tissue. The TCR was taken from a boy under two years old with a congenital heart defect but otherwise immunologically healthy.

CDR3 in amino acids: CASRNKVGSPLHF. CDR3 coding DNA: TGTGCCAGCAGGAACAAAGTCGGTTCACCCCTCCACTTT. The V gene is TRBV6-5, the J gene TRBJ1-6, with D uncertain. Germline lookup yields CDR1 MNHEY and CDR2 SVGAGI. V was clipped by 6 bases and J by 9 bases, with 12 bases between them. This CDR3 has 13 amino acids.